This T cell receptor (beta chain) was recovered during a study of response to subunit inactivated influenza vaccine. Overall study results and limits: The authors suggested that few new T cells are recruited per seasonal influenza vaccination.

TCRdb reanalysed the RT-PCR reads using MiXCR and keeps one entry per CDR3 protein. This table has some 850,000 distinct CDR3 sequences, about 18% appearing once. This clonotype occurred many times. Its target is unknown. The CDR3 contains 15 residues. CDR1 is ENHRY, CDR2 SYGVKD, per germline. Trimming cost V 4 bases and J 4 bases; bases outside gene matches: 7. The sample in question was PBMCs from blood, obtained approximately 5 days after vaccination. The receptor's source is a man over 45 who received an inactivated influenza vaccine. The chain is built from TRBV10-3 and TRBJ2-7; 10 nucleotides agree with TRBD1. CDR3 sequence reads: CAISGTGTGAYEQYF. DNA of the CDR3: TGTGCCATCAGTGGTACCGGGACAGGGGCTTACGAGCAGTACTTC.